This T cell receptor (beta chain) was sequenced for a study of blood T cell repertoires in COVID-19. V was pared by 5 bases and J by 2 bases, with 5 bases of the junction left unmatched. Per germline, CDR1 MNHEY and CDR2 SVGAGI. This CDR3 is 14 amino acids long. TCRdb's table, derived via immunoSEQ multiplex PCR, lists solely in-frame clones and lacks some. This sample has hundreds of thousands of clones, with 89% found just once. V gene TRBV6-5 combines with J gene TRBJ1-1; 7 positions match TRBD1. Source material: peripheral blood. This receptor was obtained from an older woman with acute or convalescent COVID-19. The CDR3 nucleotides are TGTGCCAGCAGTCCACAGGGGCGAAACACTGAAGCTTTCTTT. Protein sequence: CASSPQGRNTEAFF.